This is a list of T cell receptor beta chains from one sample in a study of T cells in Graves' hyperthyroidism and ophthalmopathy. MiXCR, run by TCRdb on the multiplex PCR reads, gives a single entry per CDR3 protein. The sample has about 420,000 distinct CDR3 sequences; approximately 13% are singletons. Sequencing input: blood. Receptors originate from a woman aged 18-29 years with Graves' hyperthyroidism. CDR3s include the opening cysteine and the closing phenylalanine or tryptophan. The D gene is left open where the match is weak. A clone size is listed for some rows: how often the clone was seen (once, few, many), or a class if it is expanded.

>TRBJ2-1|TRBV12-3/TRBV12-4|TRBD2|-
TGTGCCAGCAGCTTACTAGCGGGAGGGCATATCTACAATGAGCAGTTCTTC
CASSLLAGGHIYNEQFF
>TRBJ1-2|TRBV6-5|-|-
TGTGCCAGCAGTTCCTCCGTAGGGGGGTATGGCTACACCTTC
CASSSSVGGYGYTF
>TRBJ1-1|TRBV4-1|-|many
TGCGCCAGCAGCCAAGATATCACGGGTACTGAAGCTTTCTTT
CASSQDITGTEAFF
>TRBJ2-6|TRBV27|TRBD1|-
TGTGCCAGCAGACAAAGAACGACAGGGGGCGGCTTCACTGGGGCCAACGTCCTGACTTTC
CASRQRTTGGGFTGANVLTF
>TRBJ2-7|TRBV10-1|-|few
TGCGCCAGCAGCGGCCCTCTTATGCCCCACGAGCAGTACTTC
CASSGPLMPHEQYF
>TRBJ2-7|TRBV20-1|TRBD2|many
TGCAGTGCCCCCGGGACTAGCGGGAGCGAGCAGTACTTC
CSAPGTSGSEQYF
>TRBJ2-5|TRBV9|-|few
TGTGCCAGCAGCGTAGGTCCGGACGGCCAAGAGACCCAGTACTTC
CASSVGPDGQETQYF
>TRBJ2-6|TRBV12-3/TRBV12-4|-|-
TGTGCCAGCAGGAGACAGTCAACGGCCTCTGGGGCCAACGTCCTGACTTTC
CASRRQSTASGANVLTF
>TRBJ2-5|TRBV7-3|TRBD1|-
TGTGTCAGCAGCTCCAACCTCCGGGACAGGCGAGAGACCCAGTACTTC
CVSSSNLRDRRETQYF
>TRBJ2-2|TRBV2|-|many
TGTGCCAGCATGGAGACAGGCGGATACACCGGGGAGCTGTTTTTT
CASMETGGYTGELFF
>TRBJ1-1|TRBV12-5|-|many
TGTGCTAGTGCCGCCCAGGGCGGGGGGACTGAAGCTTTCTTT
CASAAQGGGTEAFF
>TRBJ1-2|TRBV29-1|TRBD1|many
TGCAGCGTTATGACAGGGGGCTCGTTGGGCTACACCTTC
CSVMTGGSLGYTF
>TRBJ2-5|TRBV28|-|many
TGTGCCAGCAGTTCCGGACGGGCCGCCATTCGGGAGACCCAGTACTTC
CASSSGRAAIRETQYF